The text below deals with one T cell receptor beta chain. Profiling relied on immunoSEQ multiplex PCR, and the TCRdb table lists in-frame clones only, not all of them. The table records roughly 20,000 clones, approximately 80% of them present only once. The CDR3 length is 16 residues. Germline CDR1 SGHTA, CDR2 FQGNSA. Trimming removed 1 base from V and 0 bases from J, with 10 bases in between. The data derive from a study of control samples from healthy donors and cancer patients. Sequenced sample: PBMCs. This chain connects TRBV7-2 to TRBJ1-5, with no clear D. This receptor was obtained from a man in his 60s with colorectal cancer. CDR3 protein: CASSLDRPDSNQPQHF. The CDR3 DNA follows: TGTGCCAGCAGCTTAGATCGTCCGGATAGCAATCAGCCCCAGCATTTT.